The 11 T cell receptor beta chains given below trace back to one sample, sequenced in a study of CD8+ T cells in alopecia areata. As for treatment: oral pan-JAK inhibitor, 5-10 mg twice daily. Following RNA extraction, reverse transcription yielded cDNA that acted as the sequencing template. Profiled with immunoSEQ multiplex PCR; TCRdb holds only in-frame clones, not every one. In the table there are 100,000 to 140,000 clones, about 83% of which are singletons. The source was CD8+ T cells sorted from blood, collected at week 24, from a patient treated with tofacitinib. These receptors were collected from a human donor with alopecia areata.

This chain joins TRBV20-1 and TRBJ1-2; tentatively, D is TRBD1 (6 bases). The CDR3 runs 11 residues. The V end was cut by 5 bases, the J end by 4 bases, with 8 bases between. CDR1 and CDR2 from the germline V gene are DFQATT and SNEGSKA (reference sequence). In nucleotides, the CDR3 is TGCAGTGCTTCGACAGGCTATGGCTACACCTTC. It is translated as CSASTGYGYTF.

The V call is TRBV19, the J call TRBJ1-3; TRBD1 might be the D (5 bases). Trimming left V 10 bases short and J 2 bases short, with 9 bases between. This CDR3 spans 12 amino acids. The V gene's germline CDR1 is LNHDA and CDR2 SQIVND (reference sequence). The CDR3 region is CATRDAGNTIYF. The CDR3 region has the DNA TGTGCCACTCGGGACGCTGGAAACACCATATATTTT.

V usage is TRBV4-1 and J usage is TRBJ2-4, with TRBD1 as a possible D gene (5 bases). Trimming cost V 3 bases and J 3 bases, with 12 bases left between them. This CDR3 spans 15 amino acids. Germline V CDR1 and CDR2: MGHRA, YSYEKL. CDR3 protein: CASSQGQGGKNIQYF. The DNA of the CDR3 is TGCGCCAGCAGCCAGGGGCAAGGCGGCAAAAACATTCAGTACTTC.

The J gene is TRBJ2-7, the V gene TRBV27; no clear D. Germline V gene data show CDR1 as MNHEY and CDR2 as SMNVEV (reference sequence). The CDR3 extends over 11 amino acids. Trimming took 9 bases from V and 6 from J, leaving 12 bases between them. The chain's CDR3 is CASTGGREQYF. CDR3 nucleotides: TGTGCCAGTACGGGTGGCCGCGAGCAGTACTTC.

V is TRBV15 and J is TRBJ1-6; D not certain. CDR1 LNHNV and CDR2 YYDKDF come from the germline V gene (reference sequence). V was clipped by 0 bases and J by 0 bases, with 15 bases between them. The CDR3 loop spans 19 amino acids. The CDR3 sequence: CATSRDGDERSSYNSPLHF. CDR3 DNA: TGTGCCACCAGCAGAGATGGGGATGAAAGGAGCTCCTATAATTCACCCCTCCACTTT.

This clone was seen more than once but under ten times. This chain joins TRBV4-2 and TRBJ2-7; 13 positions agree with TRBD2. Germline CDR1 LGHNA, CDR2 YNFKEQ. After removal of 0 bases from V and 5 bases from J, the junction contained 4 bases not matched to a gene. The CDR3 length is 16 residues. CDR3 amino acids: CASSQELAGGPNEQYF. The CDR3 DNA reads TGTGCCAGCAGCCAAGAACTAGCGGGGGGGCCCAACGAGCAGTACTTC.

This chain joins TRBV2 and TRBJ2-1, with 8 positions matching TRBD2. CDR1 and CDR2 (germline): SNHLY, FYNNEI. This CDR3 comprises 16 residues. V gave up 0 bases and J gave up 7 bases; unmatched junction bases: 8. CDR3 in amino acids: CASSEARAGGDNEQFF. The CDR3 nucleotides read TGTGCCAGCAGTGAAGCCAGGGCGGGGGGTGATAATGAGCAGTTCTTC.

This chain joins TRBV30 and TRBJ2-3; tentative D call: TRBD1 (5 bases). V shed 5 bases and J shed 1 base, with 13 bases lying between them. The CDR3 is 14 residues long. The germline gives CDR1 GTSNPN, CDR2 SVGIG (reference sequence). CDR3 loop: CAWANEGGTDTQYF. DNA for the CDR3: TGTGCCTGGGCGAACGAAGGGGGCACAGATACGCAGTATTTT.

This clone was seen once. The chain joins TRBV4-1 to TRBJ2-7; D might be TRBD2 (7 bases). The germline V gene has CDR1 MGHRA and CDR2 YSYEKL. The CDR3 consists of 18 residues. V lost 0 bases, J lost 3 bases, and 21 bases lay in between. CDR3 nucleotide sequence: TGCGCCAGCAGCCAAGATCCTGATCGTGGGGGGGCCGTCTACGAGCAGTACTTC. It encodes CASSQDPDRGGAVYEQYF.

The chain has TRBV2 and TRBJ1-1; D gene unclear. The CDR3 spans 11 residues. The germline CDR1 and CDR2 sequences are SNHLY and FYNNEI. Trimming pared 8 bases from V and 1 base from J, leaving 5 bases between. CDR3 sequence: CASVTNTEAFF. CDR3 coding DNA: TGTGCCAGCGTTACGAACACTGAAGCTTTCTTT.

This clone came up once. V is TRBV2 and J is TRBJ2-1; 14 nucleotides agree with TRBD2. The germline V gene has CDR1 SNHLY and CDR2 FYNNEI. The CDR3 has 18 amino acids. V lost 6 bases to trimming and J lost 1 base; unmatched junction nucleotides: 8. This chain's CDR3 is CASRPGLAGVGSYNEQFF. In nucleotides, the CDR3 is TGTGCCAGCAGGCCGGGACTAGCGGGGGTGGGGTCCTACAATGAGCAGTTCTTC.